Each of the 24 T cell receptor beta chains below was sequenced from the same sample in a study of T cell changes during pregnancy in multiple sclerosis. Method: immunoSEQ multiplex PCR; TCRdb's copy keeps in-frame clones and lacks some. The data contain tens of thousands of clones, about 88% of them singletons. Sequencing used CD8+ T cells from peripheral blood mononuclear cells, obtained after pregnancy. These receptors all stem from a female donor in good health, enrolled as a control in a pregnancy study.

The J gene is TRBJ2-2, the V gene TRBV10-3; D gene unclear. V was pared by 5 bases and J by 0 bases, with 10 bases between. This CDR3 region has 15 residues. Germline loops: CDR1 ENHRY, CDR2 SYGVKD. The CDR3 protein is CAISSGTANTGELFF. DNA of the CDR3: TGTGCCATCAGTTCAGGAACCGCGAACACCGGGGAGCTGTTTTTT.

This rearrangement joins TRBV4-3 to TRBJ1-1; D unclear. Germline V gene data show CDR1 as LGHNA and CDR2 as YSLEER. This CDR3 spans 15 amino acids. Trimming pared 0 bases from V and 1 base from J, leaving 9 bases between. The CDR3 reads CASSQEVTTNTEAFF. The CDR3 bases are TGCGCCAGCAGCCAAGAAGTAACTACGAACACTGAAGCTTTCTTT.

The J gene is TRBJ2-5, the V gene TRBV11-2; 10 positions agree with TRBD1. This CDR3 is built from 16 residues. The J segment lost 4 bases and the V segment lost 5 bases, leaving 10 bases of the junction unmatched. Germline lookup yields CDR1 SGHAT and CDR2 FQNNGV. The CDR3 here is CASSRGDRGLRETQYF. In nucleotides, the CDR3 is TGTGCCAGCAGCCGCGGGGACAGGGGCCTGCGAGAGACCCAGTACTTC. The complete variable domain, with remaining parts taken from reference TRBV11-2 and TRBJ2-5, reads EAGVAQSPRYKIIEKRQSVAFWCNPISGHATLYWYQQILGQGPKLLIQFQNNGVVDDSQLPKDRFSAERLKGVDSTLKIQPAKLEDSAVYLCASSRGDRGLRETQYFGPGTRLLVL.

The chain couples TRBV5-6 to TRBJ2-1, with 8 bases that match TRBD1. The V and J ends lost 5 bases and 7 bases, in that order; junction bases with no gene match: 8. Germline V gene sequence: CDR1 SGHDT, CDR2 YYEEEE. This CDR3 region has 14 residues. The CDR3 reads CASRLWTGRNEQFF. In DNA, the CDR3 is TGTGCCAGCAGACTGTGGACAGGGAGAAATGAGCAGTTCTTC.

This clone was seen just once. The chain is built from TRBV27 and TRBJ2-7, with a tentative D call TRBD2 (6 bases). V was cut by 8 bases and J by 4 bases, with 21 bases left in between. The CDR3 runs 15 residues. From germline, CDR1 is MNHEY and CDR2 SMNVEV (reference sequence). The CDR3 sequence: CASWGDAYTGYEQYF. CDR3 in DNA: TGTGCCAGCTGGGGGGACGCCTACACCGGGTACGAGCAGTACTTC.

The genes are TRBV7-2 and TRBJ2-5; 9 nucleotides match TRBD1. The DNA end is a closer match to TRBJ2-7, so the J assignment may be wrong. Germline-derived CDR1 and CDR2 are SGHTA and FQGNSA. The CDR3 consists of 15 residues. CDR3 amino acids: CASSPGTGRSYEQYF. The CDR3 region has the DNA TGTGCCAGCAGCCCCGGGACAGGGCGGTCCTACGAGCAGTACTTC.

This clone was counted a few times. The chain combines TRBV13 with TRBJ1-2; D is undetermined. The CDR3 is 13 amino acids. Trimming pared 0 bases from V and 3 bases from J, leaving 5 bases between. Germline assignment: CDR1 PRHDT and CDR2 FYEKMQ (reference sequence). CDR3 bases: TGTGCCAGCAGCTTAGGGGAGGACTATGGCTACACCTTC. Its translation: CASSLGEDYGYTF.

The DNA for the CDR3 is TGTGCCATCAGAGGTACTAGCGGGGGGCGATACTCCTACGAGCAGTACTTC. Its protein product is CAIRGTSGGRYSYEQYF. V is TRBV10-3 and J is TRBJ2-7, with 12 bases identical to TRBD2. Germline V gene lookup returns CDR1 ENHRY and CDR2 SYGVKD. Losses at the gene ends were 6 bases for V and 0 bases for J; bases not matched to a gene: 9. The CDR3 consists of 17 residues.

The gene calls are TRBV28 and TRBJ2-3, with 7 bases fitting TRBD2. The J segment lost 1 base and the V segment lost 5 bases, leaving 9 bases of the junction unmatched. The CDR3 is made up of 16 amino acids. The germline gives CDR1 MDHEN, CDR2 SYDVKM. The DNA of the CDR3 is TGTGCCAGCAGTGCAGGTACTAGCGCGGGCACAGATACGCAGTATTTT. Its protein product is CASSAGTSAGTDTQYF.

V usage is TRBV7-9 and J usage is TRBJ2-1, with TRBD2 identical over 10 bases. The junction had 6 bases not matched to a gene; V was cut back by 3 bases and J by 4 bases. CDR3 size: 16 residues. Germline assignment: CDR1 SEHNR and CDR2 FQNEAQ (reference sequence). CDR3 sequence (DNA): TGTGCCAGCAGCTTGCAGGAGCGGGGGGGGTACAATGAGCAGTTCTTC. Its protein is CASSLQERGGYNEQFF.

CDR3 sequence: CASSSSTSVGEQFF. Written as DNA, the CDR3 is TGTGCCAGCAGTTCCTCTACTAGCGTGGGTGAGCAGTTCTTC. The rearrangement uses TRBV6-5 and TRBJ2-1; TRBD2 matches at 7 bases. Trimming at V came to 4 bases and at J to 9 bases, leaving 9 bases not matched to a gene. Germline V gene data show CDR1 as MNHEY and CDR2 as SVGAGI. The CDR3 extends over 14 amino acids.

This clone was seen a single time. V gene TRBV5-1 combines with J gene TRBJ2-3, with TRBD2 matching over 7 bases. There are 14 residues in the CDR3. The germline V gene encodes CDR1 SGHRS and CDR2 YFSETQ. With V trimmed by 7 bases and J by 2 bases, 7 bases remained unmatched. The CDR3 region is CASSTSGVTDTQYF. CDR3 DNA sequence: TGCGCCAGCTCCACCAGCGGGGTCACAGATACGCAGTATTTT.

The V call is TRBV11-1, the J call TRBJ1-2; the D gene is possibly TRBD1 (5 bases). The V end was cut by 1 base, the J end by 2 bases, with 8 bases between. Germline V gene sequence: CDR1 SGHAT, CDR2 FQDESV (reference sequence). This CDR3 has 14 amino acids. CDR3 bases: TGTGCCAGCAGCTTAGAAGGGGAAAACTATGGCTACACCTTC. It is translated as CASSLEGENYGYTF.

This rearrangement joins TRBV6-4 to TRBJ2-3, with TRBD2 identical over 10 bases. Germline CDR1 reads MRHNA; CDR2 reads SNTAGT. The CDR3 loop spans 16 amino acids. The V gene end was trimmed by 3 bases and the J gene end by 1 base; junction bases not matched to a gene: 4. CDR3 sequence: CASSESGGAGTDTQYF. CDR3 sequence (DNA): TGTGCCAGCAGTGAAAGCGGGGGGGCCGGCACAGATACGCAGTATTTT.

The chain is built from TRBV7-9 and TRBJ2-1; TRBD2 agrees at 9 bases. This CDR3 spans 15 amino acids. V was clipped by 5 bases and J by 4 bases; unmatched bases: 6. Germline CDR1 SEHNR, CDR2 FQNEAQ (reference sequence). In DNA, the CDR3 is TGTGCCAGCAGCGGGGGCGGGGGGGCGTACAATGAGCAGTTCTTC. It codes for CASSGGGGAYNEQFF.

The genes are TRBV11-2 and TRBJ2-2, with 7 bases identical to TRBD1. Germline CDR1 is SGHAT and CDR2 is FQNNGV. The CDR3 sequence is 15 residues long. J was trimmed by 6 bases and V by 5 bases; bases with no gene match: 9. CDR3 amino acids: CASSDRQGLPGELFF. The CDR3 DNA reads as TGTGCCAGCAGCGACCGACAGGGTCTCCCCGGGGAGCTGTTTTTT.

The V call is TRBV7-9, the J call TRBJ2-2, with 8 positions matching TRBD1. The CDR3 runs to 15 residues. Germline assignment: CDR1 SEHNR and CDR2 FQNEAQ (reference sequence). The V segment lost 0 bases and the J segment 4 bases; nucleotides outside the gene matches: 1. The CDR3 DNA follows: TGTGCCAGCAGCTTAGCCCAGGGGGCCACCGGGGAGCTGTTTTTT. Its translation: CASSLAQGATGELFF.

The CDR3 DNA follows: TGTGCCTGGACCACGGGTGGAGAGCAGTACTTC. Its translation is CAWTTGGEQYF. The chain links TRBV30 to TRBJ2-7; D ambiguous. Germline-derived CDR1 and CDR2 are GTSNPN and SVGIG (reference sequence). V lost 4 bases and J lost 7, with 11 bases in between. The CDR3 consists of 11 residues.

The chain combines TRBV9 with TRBJ1-2; 8 bases align to TRBD1. With V trimmed by 3 bases and J by 8 bases, 3 bases remained unmatched. Germline V gene data show CDR1 as SGDLS and CDR2 as YYNGEE. This CDR3 is 12 amino acids long. CDR3 protein: CASSETGVGYTF. The CDR3 nucleotides are TGTGCCAGCAGCGAGACAGGGGTCGGCTACACCTTC.

The rearrangement links TRBV9 to TRBJ1-4; D is unresolved. The CDR3 is 13 residues long. The germline V and J ends were trimmed by 0 bases and 7 bases, with 7 bases remaining between them. Germline CDR1 SGDLS, CDR2 YYNGEE. The CDR3 DNA reads as TGTGCCAGCAGCGTAGAAAACGGTGAAAAACTGTTTTTT. As protein: CASSVENGEKLFF.

The chain joins TRBV19 to TRBJ2-7, with TRBD1 matching over 10 bases. CDR1 and CDR2 from the germline V gene are LNHDA and SQIVND (reference sequence). The length of the CDR3 is 15 residues. The V and J ends lost 3 bases and 2 bases, in that order; junction bases with no gene match: 4. The DNA of the CDR3 is TGTGCCAGTAGTATTGGAGGGACAGGGGCCTACGAGCAGTACTTC. It encodes CASSIGGTGAYEQYF.

V gene TRBV10-3 combines with J gene TRBJ2-7; possible D gene TRBD1, 6 bases. Germline V gene sequence: CDR1 ENHRY, CDR2 SYGVKD. The CDR3 sequence is 13 residues long. V dropped 4 bases and J dropped 1 base, with 8 bases sitting between them. The CDR3 sequence: CAISGDTSYEQYF. The CDR3 bases are TGTGCCATCAGTGGGGACACTTCCTACGAGCAGTACTTC.

V gene TRBV5-6 combines with J gene TRBJ2-2; 8 bases agree with TRBD1. Germline lookup yields CDR1 SGHDT and CDR2 YYEEEE. The CDR3 extends over 15 amino acids. V trimming: 0 bases; J trimming: 6 bases; junction bases outside the gene matches: 4. CDR3 nucleotides: TGTGCCAGCAGCTTGGGGACAGGGAAGGCCGGGGAGCTGTTTTTT. It encodes CASSLGTGKAGELFF.

This clone was counted once. The CDR3 DNA sequence: TGTGCCAGCAGCCTAAGAGGGTTCAACGAGCAGTACTTC. Amino acids: CASSLRGFNEQYF. The chain uses TRBV7-9 and TRBJ2-7; D perhaps matches TRBD2 (5 bases). Germline lookup yields CDR1 SEHNR and CDR2 FQNEAQ (reference sequence). Trimming pared 5 bases from V and 5 bases from J, leaving 13 bases between. The CDR3 runs to 13 residues.